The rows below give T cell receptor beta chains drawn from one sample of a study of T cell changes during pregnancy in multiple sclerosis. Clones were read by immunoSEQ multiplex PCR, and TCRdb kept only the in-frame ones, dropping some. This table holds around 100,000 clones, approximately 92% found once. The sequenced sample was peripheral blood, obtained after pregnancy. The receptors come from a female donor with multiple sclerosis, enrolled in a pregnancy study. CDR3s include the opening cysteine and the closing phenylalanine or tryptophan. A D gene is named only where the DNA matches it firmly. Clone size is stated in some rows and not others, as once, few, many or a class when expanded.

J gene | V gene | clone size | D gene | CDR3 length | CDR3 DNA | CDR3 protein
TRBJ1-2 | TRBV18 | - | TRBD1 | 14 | TGTGCCAGCTCAACGAGGACAGGGGAGGAAGGCTACACCTTC | CASSTRTGEEGYTF
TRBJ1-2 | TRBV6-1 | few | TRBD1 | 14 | TGTGCCAGCAGTGAAAACAGGGGGCTACGAGGCTACACCTTC | CASSENRGLRGYTF
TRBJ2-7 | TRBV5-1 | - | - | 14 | TGCGCCAGCAGCTTGGTGGGAGAAGTCTACGAGCAGTACTTC | CASSLVGEVYEQYF
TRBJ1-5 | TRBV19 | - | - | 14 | TGTGCCAGTAGTACTATCAGGGAAGATCAGCCCCAGCATTTT | CASSTIREDQPQHF
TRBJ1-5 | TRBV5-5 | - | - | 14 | TGTGCCAGCAGCTCAAACACGGGAGGCTGGCCCCAGCATTTT | CASSSNTGGWPQHF
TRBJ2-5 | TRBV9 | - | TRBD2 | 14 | TGTGCCAGCAGCGTAGGCCGGGGGGGGGAGACCCAGTACTTC | CASSVGRGGETQYF
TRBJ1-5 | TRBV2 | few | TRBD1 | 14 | TGTGCCAGCAGTTTGGGACAGGGAGGGCAGCCCCAGCATTTT | CASSLGQGGQPQHF
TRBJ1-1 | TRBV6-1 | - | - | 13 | TGTGCCAGCAGTGATCGGGAGAACACTGAAGCTTTCTTT | CASSDRENTEAFF
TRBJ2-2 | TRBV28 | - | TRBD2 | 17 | TGTGCCAGCAGTTTATCCGGCAGCGGGAGAAAGGGCGGGGAGCTGTTTTTT | CASSLSGSGRKGGELFF
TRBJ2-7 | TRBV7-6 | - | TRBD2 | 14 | TGTGCCAGCAGCCCGGGACTAGTCGTCTACGAGCAGTACTTC | CASSPGLVVYEQYF
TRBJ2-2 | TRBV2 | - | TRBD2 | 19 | TGTGCCAGCAGTGGTAAGGAGGGCCTAGCGGGGAGGGACACCGGGGAGCTGTTTTTT | CASSGKEGLAGRDTGELFF
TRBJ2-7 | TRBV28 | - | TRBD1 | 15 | TGTGCCAGCAGTTTAGTAAGGACAGGGGCCTACGAGCAGTACTTC | CASSLVRTGAYEQYF
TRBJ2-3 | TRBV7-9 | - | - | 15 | TGTGCCAGCAGCTTAGCGGAGGCTAGCACAGATACGCAGTATTTT | CASSLAEASTDTQYF
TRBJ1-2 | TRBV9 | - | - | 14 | TGTGCCAGTACACGAATACAGGGAAACTATGGCTACACCTTC | CASTRIQGNYGYTF
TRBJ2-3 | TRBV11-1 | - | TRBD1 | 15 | TGTGCCAGCAGCCCCTGGACAGGGGTCACAGATACGCAGTATTTT | CASSPWTGVTDTQYF
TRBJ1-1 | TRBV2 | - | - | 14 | TGTGCCAGCAGTGTCCAGGGTCCAAGCCCTGAAGCTTTCTTT | CASSVQGPSPEAFF
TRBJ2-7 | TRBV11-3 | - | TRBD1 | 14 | TGTGCCAGCAGCGCGCGACAGGGCGGCTACGAGCAGTACTTC | CASSARQGGYEQYF
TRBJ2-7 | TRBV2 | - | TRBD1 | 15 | TGTGCCAGCAGTCCTCCGGGACAGGGGGCCTACGAGCAGTACTTC | CASSPPGQGAYEQYF
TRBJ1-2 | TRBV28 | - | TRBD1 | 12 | TGTGCCGGACAGGGTCGGGACGATGGCTACACCTTC | CAGQGRDDGYTF
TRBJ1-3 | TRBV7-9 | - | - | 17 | TGTGCCAGCAGCTTAGCTCGGGGGGACATTTCGGGAAACACCATATATTTT | CASSLARGDISGNTIYF
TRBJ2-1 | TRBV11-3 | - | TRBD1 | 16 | TGTGCCAGCAGCTTATGGAGGACAGGGGGAAACAATGAGCAGTTCTTC | CASSLWRTGGNNEQFF
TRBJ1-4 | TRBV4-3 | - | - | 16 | TGCGCCAGCAGCCAAGATCCGGGGGGTCGGAGTGAAAAACTGTTTTTT | CASSQDPGGRSEKLFF
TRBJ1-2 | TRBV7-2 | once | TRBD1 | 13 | TGTGCCAGCAGCTTAGAAGGGGGCCATGGCTACACCTTC | CASSLEGGHGYTF
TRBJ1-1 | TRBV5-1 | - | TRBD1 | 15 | TGCGCCAGCAGCGTGCCCGGTACAGGGGGCGCTGAAGCTTTCTTT | CASSVPGTGGAEAFF
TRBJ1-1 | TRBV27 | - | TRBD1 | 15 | TGTGCCAGCAGTTTTGGACAGGGCTATGGAACTGAAGCTTTCTTT | CASSFGQGYGTEAFF
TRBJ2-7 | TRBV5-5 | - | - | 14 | TGTGCCAGCAGCTTGGATCCGGGGTTGAACGAGCAGTACTTC | CASSLDPGLNEQYF
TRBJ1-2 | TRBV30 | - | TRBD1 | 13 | TGTGCCTGGAGTGGACAGGGGACCTATGGCTACACCTTC | CAWSGQGTYGYTF
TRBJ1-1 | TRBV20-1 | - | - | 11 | TGCAGTGCTTCAGGGGACACTGAAGCTTTCTTT | CSASGDTEAFF
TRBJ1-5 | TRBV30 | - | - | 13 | TGTGCCTTGAACTCGGGGGGCAATCAGCCCCAGCATTTT | CALNSGGNQPQHF
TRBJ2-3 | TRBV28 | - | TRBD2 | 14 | TGTGCCAGCACCCCGGGAGGGGTCGCAGATACGCAGTATTTT | CASTPGGVADTQYF
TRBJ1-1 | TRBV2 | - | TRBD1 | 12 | TGTGCCAGCAGTGCTGACAGGGTTGGGGCTTTCTTT | CASSADRVGAFF
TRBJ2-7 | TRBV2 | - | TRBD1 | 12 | TGTGCCAGCGGGTGGGACAGCTACGAGCAGTACTTC | CASGWDSYEQYF
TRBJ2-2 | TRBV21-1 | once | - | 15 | TGTGCCAGCAGCAAAGAAACAGCTAACACCGGGGAGCTGTTTTTT | CASSKETANTGELFF
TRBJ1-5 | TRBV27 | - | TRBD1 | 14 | TGTGCCAGCAGGGGAACAGGGGGCGGTCAGCCCCAGCATTTT | CASRGTGGGQPQHF
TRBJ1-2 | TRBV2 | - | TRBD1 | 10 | TGTGCCGTACAGGGGGCGGGGGCCACCTTC | CAVQGAGATF
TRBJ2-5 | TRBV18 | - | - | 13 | TGTGCCAGCAAAACCAGGATCCAAGAGACCCAGTACTTC | CASKTRIQETQYF
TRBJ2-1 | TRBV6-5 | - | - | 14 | TGTGCCAGCAGGATCGGACTTCCCTACAATGAGCAGTTCTTC | CASRIGLPYNEQFF
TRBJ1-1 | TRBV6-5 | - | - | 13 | TGTGCCAGCGGGGCGGGGATGAACACTGAAGCTTTCTTT | CASGAGMNTEAFF
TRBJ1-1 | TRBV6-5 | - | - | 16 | TGTGCCAGCAGTTACATCCGGGACATACCAAACACTGAAGCTTTCTTT | CASSYIRDIPNTEAFF
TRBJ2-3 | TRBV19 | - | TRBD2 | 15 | TGTGCCAGTACTCCAACCGGACTAGCGGGAGGTACGCAGTATTTT | CASTPTGLAGGTQYF
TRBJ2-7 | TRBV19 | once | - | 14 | TGTGCCAGTAGTGCGTCAGGGGGGACCTACGAGCAGTACTTC | CASSASGGTYEQYF
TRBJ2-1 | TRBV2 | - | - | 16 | TGTGCCAGCAGTGATACTAGAACCAGCTCCTACAATGAGCAGTTCTTC | CASSDTRTSSYNEQFF
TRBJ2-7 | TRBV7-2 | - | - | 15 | TGTGCCAGCAGCTTAGCCAGCGGCGGCTCCTACGAGCAGTACTTC | CASSLASGGSYEQYF
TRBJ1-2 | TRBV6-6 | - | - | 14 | TGTGCCAGCAGTTCCAGGGGTTCCCCTATAGGCTACACCTTC | CASSSRGSPIGYTF
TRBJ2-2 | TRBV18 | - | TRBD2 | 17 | TGTGCCAGCTCCCACACTAGCGGGGGGACGAACACCGGGGAGCTGTTTTTT | CASSHTSGGTNTGELFF
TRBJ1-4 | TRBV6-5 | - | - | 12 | TGTGCCAGCAGTTTACGGAATGAAAAACTGTTTTTT | CASSLRNEKLFF
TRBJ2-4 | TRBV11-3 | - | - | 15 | TGTGCCAGCAGCTTAGACGGGATTGCCAAAAACATTCAGTACTTC | CASSLDGIAKNIQYF
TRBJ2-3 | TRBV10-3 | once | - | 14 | TGTGCCATCAGTGACGCAGTTAGCACAGATACGCAGTATTTT | CAISDAVSTDTQYF